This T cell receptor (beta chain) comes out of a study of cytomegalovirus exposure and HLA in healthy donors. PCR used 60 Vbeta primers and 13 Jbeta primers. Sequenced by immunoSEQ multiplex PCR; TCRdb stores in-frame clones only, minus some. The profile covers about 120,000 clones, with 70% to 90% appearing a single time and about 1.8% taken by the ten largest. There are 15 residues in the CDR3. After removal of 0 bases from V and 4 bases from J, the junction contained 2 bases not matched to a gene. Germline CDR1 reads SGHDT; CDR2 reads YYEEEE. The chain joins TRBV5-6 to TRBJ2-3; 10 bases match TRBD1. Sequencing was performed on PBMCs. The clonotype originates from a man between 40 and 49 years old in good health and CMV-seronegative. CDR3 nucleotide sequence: TGTGCCAGCAGCTTGGCGGGACAGGGGTCAGATACGCAGTATTTT. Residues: CASSLAGQGSDTQYF.